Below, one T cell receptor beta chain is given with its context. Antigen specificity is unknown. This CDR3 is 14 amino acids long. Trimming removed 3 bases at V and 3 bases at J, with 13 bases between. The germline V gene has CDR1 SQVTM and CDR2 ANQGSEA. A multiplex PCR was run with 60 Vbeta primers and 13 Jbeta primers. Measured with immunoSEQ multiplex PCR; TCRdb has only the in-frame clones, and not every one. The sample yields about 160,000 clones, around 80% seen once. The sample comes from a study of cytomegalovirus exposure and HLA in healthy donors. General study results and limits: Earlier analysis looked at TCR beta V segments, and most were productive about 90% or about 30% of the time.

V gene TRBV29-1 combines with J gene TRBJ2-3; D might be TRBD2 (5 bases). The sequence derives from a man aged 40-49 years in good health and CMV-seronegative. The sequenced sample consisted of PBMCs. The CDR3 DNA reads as TGCAGCGTTGATGCCGGGATCAGGACAGATACGCAGTATTTT. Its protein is CSVDAGIRTDTQYF.